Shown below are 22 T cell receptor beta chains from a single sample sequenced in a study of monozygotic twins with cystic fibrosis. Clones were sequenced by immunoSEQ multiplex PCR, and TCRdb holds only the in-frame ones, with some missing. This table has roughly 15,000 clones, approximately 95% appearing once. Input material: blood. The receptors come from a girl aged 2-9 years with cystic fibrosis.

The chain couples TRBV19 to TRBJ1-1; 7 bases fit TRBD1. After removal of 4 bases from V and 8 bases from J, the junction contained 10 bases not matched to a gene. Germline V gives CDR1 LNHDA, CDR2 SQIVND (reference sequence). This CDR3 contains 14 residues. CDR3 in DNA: TGTGCCAGTAGTAGACAGGGAGGGTCATTGGAAGCTTTCTTT. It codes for CASSRQGGSLEAFF.

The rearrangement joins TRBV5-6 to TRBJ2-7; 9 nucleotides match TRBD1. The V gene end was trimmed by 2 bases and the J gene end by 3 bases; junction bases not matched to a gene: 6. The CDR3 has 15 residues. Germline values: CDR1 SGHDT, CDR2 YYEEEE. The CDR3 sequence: CASSFPGQGIYEQYF. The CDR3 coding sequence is TGTGCCAGCAGCTTTCCGGGACAGGGTATCTACGAGCAGTACTTC.

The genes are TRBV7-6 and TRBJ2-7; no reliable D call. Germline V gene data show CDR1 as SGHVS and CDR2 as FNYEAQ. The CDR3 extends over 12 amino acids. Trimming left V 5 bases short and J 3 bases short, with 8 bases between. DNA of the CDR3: TGTGCCAGCAGCCAAGATGTCTACGAGCAGTACTTC. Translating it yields CASSQDVYEQYF.

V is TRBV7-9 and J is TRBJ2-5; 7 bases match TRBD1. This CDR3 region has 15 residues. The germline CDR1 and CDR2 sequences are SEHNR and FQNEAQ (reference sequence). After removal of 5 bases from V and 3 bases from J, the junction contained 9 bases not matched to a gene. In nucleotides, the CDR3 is TGTGCCAGCAGCCCGATGACAGGGAAAGAAGAGACCCAGTACTTC. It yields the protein CASSPMTGKEETQYF.

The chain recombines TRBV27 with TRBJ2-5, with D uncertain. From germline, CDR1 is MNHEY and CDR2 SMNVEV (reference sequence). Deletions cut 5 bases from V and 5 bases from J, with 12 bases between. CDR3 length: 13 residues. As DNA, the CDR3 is TGTGCCAGCAGTCTGGTGGGTTATGAGACCCAGTACTTC. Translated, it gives CASSLVGYETQYF.

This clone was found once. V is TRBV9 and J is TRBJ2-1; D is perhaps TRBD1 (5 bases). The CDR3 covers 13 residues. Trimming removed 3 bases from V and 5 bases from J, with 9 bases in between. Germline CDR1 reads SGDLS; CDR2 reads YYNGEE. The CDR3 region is CASSAQGDNEQFF. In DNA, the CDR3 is TGTGCCAGCAGCGCACAAGGGGACAATGAGCAGTTCTTC.

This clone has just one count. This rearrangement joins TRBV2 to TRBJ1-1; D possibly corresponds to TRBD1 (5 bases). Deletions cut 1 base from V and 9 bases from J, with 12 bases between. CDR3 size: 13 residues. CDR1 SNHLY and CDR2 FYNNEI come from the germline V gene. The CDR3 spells CASSEEGLQKAFF. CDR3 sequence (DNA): TGTGCCAGCAGTGAAGAGGGACTCCAAAAAGCTTTCTTT.

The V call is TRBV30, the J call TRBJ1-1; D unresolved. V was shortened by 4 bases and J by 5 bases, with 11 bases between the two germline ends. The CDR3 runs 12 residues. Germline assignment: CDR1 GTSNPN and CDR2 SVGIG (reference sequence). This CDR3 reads CAWTARSTEAFF. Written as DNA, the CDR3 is TGTGCCTGGACAGCACGGAGTACTGAAGCTTTCTTT.

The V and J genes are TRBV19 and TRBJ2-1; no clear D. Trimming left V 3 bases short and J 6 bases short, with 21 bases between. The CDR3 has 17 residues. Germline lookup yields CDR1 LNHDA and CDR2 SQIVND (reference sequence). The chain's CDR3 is CASSIPAARLTFNEQFF. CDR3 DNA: TGTGCCAGTAGTATTCCGGCCGCGAGACTGACCTTCAATGAGCAGTTCTTC.

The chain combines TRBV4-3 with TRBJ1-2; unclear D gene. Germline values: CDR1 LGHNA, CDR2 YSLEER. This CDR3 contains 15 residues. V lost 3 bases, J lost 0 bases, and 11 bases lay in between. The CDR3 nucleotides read TGCGCCAGCAGCCACGATGCTGGTTCTAACTATGGCTACACCTTC. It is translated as CASSHDAGSNYGYTF.

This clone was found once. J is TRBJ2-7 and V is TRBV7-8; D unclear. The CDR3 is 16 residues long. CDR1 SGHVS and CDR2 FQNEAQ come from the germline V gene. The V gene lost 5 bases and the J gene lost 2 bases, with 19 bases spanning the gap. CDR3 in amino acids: CASSLLGWAVTYEQYF. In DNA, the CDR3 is TGTGCCAGCAGCCTACTTGGCTGGGCAGTCACCTACGAGCAGTACTTC.

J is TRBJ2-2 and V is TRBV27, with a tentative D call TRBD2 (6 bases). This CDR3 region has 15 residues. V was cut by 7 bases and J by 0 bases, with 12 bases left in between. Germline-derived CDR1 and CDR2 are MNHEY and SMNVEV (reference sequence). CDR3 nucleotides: TGTGCCAGCACCTTCGGAGGGGCGAACACCGGGGAGCTGTTTTTT. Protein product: CASTFGGANTGELFF.

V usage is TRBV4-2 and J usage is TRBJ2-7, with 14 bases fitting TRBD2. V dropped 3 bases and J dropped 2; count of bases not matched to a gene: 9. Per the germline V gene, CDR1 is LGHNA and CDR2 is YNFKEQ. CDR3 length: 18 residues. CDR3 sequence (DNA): TGTGCCAGCAGCCAGGGGGGACTAGCGGGAGTTAATACCTACGAGCAGTACTTC. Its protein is CASSQGGLAGVNTYEQYF.

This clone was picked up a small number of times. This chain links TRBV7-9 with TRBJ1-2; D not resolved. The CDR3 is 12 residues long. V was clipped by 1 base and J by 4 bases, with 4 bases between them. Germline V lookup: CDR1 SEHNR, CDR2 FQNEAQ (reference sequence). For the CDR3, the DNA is TGTGCCAGCAGCTTAGAGCCCTATGGCTACACCTTC. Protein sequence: CASSLEPYGYTF. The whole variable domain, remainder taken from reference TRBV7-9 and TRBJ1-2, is DTGVSQNPRHKITKRGQNVTFRCDPISEHNRLYWYRQTLGQGPEFLTYFQNEAQLEKSRLLSDRFSAERPKGSFSTLEIQRTEQGDSAMYLCASSLEPYGYTFGSGTRLTVV.

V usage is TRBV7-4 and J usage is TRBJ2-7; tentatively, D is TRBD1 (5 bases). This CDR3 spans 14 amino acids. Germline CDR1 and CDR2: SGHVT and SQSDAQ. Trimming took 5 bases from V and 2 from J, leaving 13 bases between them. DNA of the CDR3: TGTGCCAGCAGCAACCTCTCCAGGGCCTACGAGCAGTACTTC. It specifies CASSNLSRAYEQYF.

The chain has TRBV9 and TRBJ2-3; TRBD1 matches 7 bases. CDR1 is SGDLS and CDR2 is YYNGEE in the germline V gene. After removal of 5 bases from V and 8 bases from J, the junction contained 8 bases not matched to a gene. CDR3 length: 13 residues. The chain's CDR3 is CASRGQLRGTQYF. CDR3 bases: TGTGCCAGCAGGGGACAGCTTCGAGGTACGCAGTATTTT. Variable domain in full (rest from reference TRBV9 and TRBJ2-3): DSGVTQTPKHLITATGQRVTLRCSPRSGDLSVYWYQQSLDQGLQFLIQYYNGEERAKGNILERFSAQQFPDLHSELNLSSLELGDSALYFCASRGQLRGTQYFGPGTRLTVL.

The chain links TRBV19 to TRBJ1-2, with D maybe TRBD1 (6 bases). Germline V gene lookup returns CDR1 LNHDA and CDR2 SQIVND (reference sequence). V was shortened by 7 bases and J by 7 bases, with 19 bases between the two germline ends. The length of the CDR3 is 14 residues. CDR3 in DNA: TGTGCCAGTAACCCACAGGGCGTGAAGTCTGGCTACACCTTC. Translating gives CASNPQGVKSGYTF.

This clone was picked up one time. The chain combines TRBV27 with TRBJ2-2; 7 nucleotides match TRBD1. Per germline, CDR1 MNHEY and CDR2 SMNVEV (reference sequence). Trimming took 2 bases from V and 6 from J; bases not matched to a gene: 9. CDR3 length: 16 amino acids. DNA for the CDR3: TGTGCCAGCAGTTTAAATCCGCGACAGGGTCCCGGGGAGCTGTTTTTT. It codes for CASSLNPRQGPGELFF.

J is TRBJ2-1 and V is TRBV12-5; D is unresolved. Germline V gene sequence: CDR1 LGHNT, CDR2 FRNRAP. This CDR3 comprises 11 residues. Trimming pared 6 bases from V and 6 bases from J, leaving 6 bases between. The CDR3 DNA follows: TGTGCTAGTGGCCACCTCAATGAGCAGTTCTTC. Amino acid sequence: CASGHLNEQFF.

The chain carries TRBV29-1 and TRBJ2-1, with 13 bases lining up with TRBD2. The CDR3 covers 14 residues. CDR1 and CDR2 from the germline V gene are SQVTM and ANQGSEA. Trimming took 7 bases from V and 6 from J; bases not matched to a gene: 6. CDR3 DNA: TGCAGCGCCCGAACTAGCGGGAGGGCCAATGAGCAGTTCTTC. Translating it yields CSARTSGRANEQFF.

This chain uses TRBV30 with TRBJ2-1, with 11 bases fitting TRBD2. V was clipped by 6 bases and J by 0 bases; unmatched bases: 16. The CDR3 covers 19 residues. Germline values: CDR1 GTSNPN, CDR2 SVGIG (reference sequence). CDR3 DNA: TGTGCCTGCCGAGGGGGGACTAGCGGACACCCTGGCTCCTACAATGAGCAGTTCTTC. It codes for CACRGGTSGHPGSYNEQFF.

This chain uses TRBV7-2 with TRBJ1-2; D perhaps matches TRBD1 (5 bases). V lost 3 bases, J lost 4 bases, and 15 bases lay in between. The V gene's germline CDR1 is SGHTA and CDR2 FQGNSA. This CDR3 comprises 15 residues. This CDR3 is CASSLTQGHLYGYTF. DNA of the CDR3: TGTGCCAGCAGCTTGACTCAGGGTCACCTCTATGGCTACACCTTC. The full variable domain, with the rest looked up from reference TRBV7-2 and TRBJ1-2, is GAGVSQSPSNKVTEKGKDVELRCDPISGHTALYWYRQSLGQGLEFLIYFQGNSAPDKSGLPSDRFSAERTGGSVSTLTIQRTQQEDSAVYLCASSLTQGHLYGYTFGSGTRLTVV.